These 18 T cell receptor beta chains originate from one sample sequenced in a study of early T cells in non-severe SARS-CoV-2 infection. Each CDR3 protein gets one entry after TCRdb re-called the 5' RACE reads with MiXCR. The sample comprises some 40,000 distinct CDR3 sequences, around 4% of which are singletons, and 10% rests with the top ten. The specimen was whole blood. Receptors originate from an adult who was a healthcare worker with PCR-confirmed SARS-CoV-2 infection or an uninfected control (not recorded which).

Many counts were recorded for this clonotype. The V call is TRBV28, the J call TRBJ2-1, with D unresolved. This CDR3 has 17 residues. V was cut by 3 bases and J by 0 bases, with 15 bases left in between. Germline V CDR1 and CDR2: MDHEN, SYDVKM. CDR3 nucleotides: TGTGCCAGCAGTTTTTCTCCGGACGGCAGCTCCTACAATGAGCAGTTCTTC. This translates into CASSFSPDGSSYNEQFF.

This clonotype was seen at least ten times. The rearrangement links TRBV7-9 to TRBJ1-2, with TRBD1 identical over 10 bases. With V trimmed by 6 bases and J by 0 bases, 16 bases remained unmatched. Germline V lookup: CDR1 SEHNR, CDR2 FQNEAQ (reference sequence). The CDR3 spans 19 residues. The CDR3 loop is CASSPSRGTGVRANYGYTF. The DNA of the CDR3 is TGTGCCAGCAGTCCATCGCGAGGGACAGGGGTTCGAGCTAACTATGGCTACACCTTC.

In its sample, this clonotype was seen many times. The J gene is TRBJ1-5, the V gene TRBV19; D remains ambiguous. The V gene lost 5 bases and the J gene lost 5 bases, with 10 bases spanning the gap. This CDR3 spans 13 amino acids. Germline CDR1 reads LNHDA; CDR2 reads SQIVND (reference sequence). The CDR3 nucleotides read TGTGCCAGTAGTCCCAGGAGCGATCAGCCCCAGCATTTT. Residues: CASSPRSDQPQHF.

This clonotype was detected many times. The chain is built from TRBV7-8 and TRBJ1-6; weak D call: TRBD1 (5 bases). Trimming shortened V by 5 bases and J by 7 bases, and 21 bases separated the two germline ends. The CDR3 contains 17 residues. Germline V gene sequence: CDR1 SGHVS, CDR2 FQNEAQ. The CDR3 reads CASSPTGGGVSNSPLHF. The CDR3 DNA is TGTGCCAGCAGCCCCACCGGGGGAGGGGTCTCCAATTCACCCCTCCACTTT. Supplemented by reference TRBV7-8 and TRBJ1-6, the full variable domain reads GAGVSQSPRYKVAKRGQDVALRCDPISGHVSLFWYQQALGQGPEFLTYFQNEAQLDKSGLPSDRFFAERPEGSVSTLKIQRTQQEDSAVYLCASSPTGGGVSNSPLHFGNGTRLTVT.

V gene TRBV6-5 combines with J gene TRBJ2-7, with unresolved D. Trimming stripped 2 bases from V and 1 base from J, with 6 bases between. This CDR3 comprises 13 residues. The germline V gene encodes CDR1 MNHEY and CDR2 SVGAGI. CDR3 sequence: CASSYRESYEQYF. The CDR3 bases are TGTGCCAGCAGTTACAGAGAATCCTACGAGCAGTACTTC.

This clonotype was seen a handful of times. The chain combines TRBV20-1 with TRBJ2-3; perhaps TRBD1 as D (5 bases). V shed 7 bases and J shed 5 bases, with 10 bases lying between them. There are 11 residues in the CDR3. Looked up from germline, CDR1 is DFQATT and CDR2 is SNEGSKA (reference sequence). The CDR3 sequence is CSVERGDTQYF. In nucleotides, the CDR3 is TGCAGTGTCGAAAGGGGAGATACGCAGTATTTT.

A few counts support this clonotype. This chain uses TRBV7-3 with TRBJ2-1, with no clear D. This CDR3 has 13 amino acids. CDR1 is SGHTA, CDR2 FQGTGA, per germline. V was trimmed by 2 bases and J by 9 bases, leaving 11 bases between them. DNA for the CDR3: TGTGCCAGCAGCTTAGCCAGGTTGACTGAGCAGTTCTTC. It codes for CASSLARLTEQFF. The entire variable domain, with the rest obtained from reference TRBV7-3 and TRBJ2-1, is as follows: GAGVSQTPSNKVTEKGKYVELRCDPISGHTALYWYRQSLGQGPEFLIYFQGTGAADDSGLPNDRFFAVRPEGSVSTLKIQRTERGDSAVYLCASSLARLTEQFFGPGTRLTVL.

This clonotype was counted many times. The CDR3 DNA follows: TGTGCCAGCAGCCAAGGGACAGCCCAAGAGACCCAGTACTTC. Encoded protein: CASSQGTAQETQYF. This rearrangement joins TRBV7-6 to TRBJ2-5; TRBD1 matches 7 bases. V dropped 5 bases and J dropped 1; count of bases not matched to a gene: 4. The V gene's germline CDR1 is SGHVS and CDR2 FNYEAQ. The CDR3 runs 14 residues.

In this sample, this clonotype turned up once. The gene calls are TRBV7-8 and TRBJ2-3, with 7 bases fitting TRBD2. Trimming took 4 bases from V and 1 from J; bases not matched to a gene: 8. The CDR3 extends over 16 amino acids. CDR1 SGHVS and CDR2 FQNEAQ come from the germline V gene. CDR3 region: CASSSEVGRGTDTQYF. In DNA, the CDR3 is TGTGCCAGCAGCTCCGAAGTTGGGAGGGGCACAGATACGCAGTATTTT. Based on the CDR3 plus reference TRBV7-8 and TRBJ2-3, the full variable domain is GAGVSQSPRYKVAKRGQDVALRCDPISGHVSLFWYQQALGQGPEFLTYFQNEAQLDKSGLPSDRFFAERPEGSVSTLKIQRTQQEDSAVYLCASSSEVGRGTDTQYFGPGTRLTVL.

This clonotype was observed many times. The genes are TRBV28 and TRBJ1-2; D gene uncertain. The CDR3 covers 12 residues. Germline-derived CDR1 and CDR2 are MDHEN and SYDVKM. The ends were cut back, 8 bases at V and 7 bases at J, with 14 bases in the middle. CDR3 DNA sequence: TGTGCCAGCGAACGGACGGATGCTGGCTACACCTTC. It is translated as CASERTDAGYTF.

The chain employs TRBV20-1 and TRBJ2-3; D remains unclear. Deletions cut 6 bases from V and 0 bases from J, with 7 bases between. This CDR3 is 12 amino acids long. CDR1 and CDR2 from the germline V gene are DFQATT and SNEGSKA (reference sequence). The CDR3 DNA sequence: TGCAGTGCGCGTACTAGCACAGATACGCAGTATTTT. Translated, it gives CSARTSTDTQYF.

This clonotype appeared a few times. The chain employs TRBV20-1 and TRBJ2-1; 9 bases align to TRBD2. This CDR3 is built from 14 residues. Germline V gene lookup returns CDR1 DFQATT and CDR2 SNEGSKA (reference sequence). The ends lost 6 bases at V and 3 bases at J; junction bases unmatched: 6. This CDR3 is CSAAASGNYNEQFF. The CDR3 bases are TGCAGTGCCGCGGCTAGCGGGAACTACAATGAGCAGTTCTTC.

This clonotype was seen at least ten times. The chain has TRBV19 and TRBJ2-7; D is unclear. Germline CDR1 LNHDA, CDR2 SQIVND (reference sequence). CDR3 length: 15 residues. Trimming stripped 10 bases from V and 3 bases from J, with 22 bases between. Here the CDR3 reads CATLPRSIAYYEQYF. The CDR3 DNA reads TGTGCCACCCTCCCTAGGTCCATCGCTTACTACGAGCAGTACTTC.

This clonotype appeared many times. This chain joins TRBV20-1 and TRBJ1-5; 12 bases match TRBD1. The CDR3 totals 16 residues. CDR1 is DFQATT and CDR2 is SNEGSKA in the germline V gene (reference sequence). The ends lost 3 bases at V and 6 bases at J; junction bases unmatched: 9. The CDR3 DNA reads TGCAGTGCTAGTCCCCGGGGACAGGGGGCGGTTCAGCCCCAGCATTTT. Its protein is CSASPRGQGAVQPQHF.

In this sample, this clonotype turned up a few times. The CDR3 coding sequence is TGTGCCAGCAGTGAGGCGGAGGGGGCAGGAGAAAAACTGTTTTTT. As protein: CASSEAEGAGEKLFF. This chain connects TRBV6-1 to TRBJ1-4; 7 nucleotides match TRBD1. The CDR3 has 15 residues. Germline CDR1 MNHNS, CDR2 SASEGT. The V gene end was trimmed by 3 bases and the J gene end by 8 bases; junction bases not matched to a gene: 9.

This clonotype has a count of ten or more. V usage is TRBV4-3 and J usage is TRBJ2-1; possibly TRBD2 for D (5 bases). CDR1 is LGHNA, CDR2 YSLEER, per germline. This CDR3 has 17 amino acids. V lost 0 bases and J lost 0, with 12 bases in between. CDR3: CASSQDGSGSSYNEQFF. CDR3 in DNA: TGCGCCAGCAGCCAAGATGGGTCGGGGAGCTCCTACAATGAGCAGTTCTTC.

The sample holds many counts of this clonotype. The chain links TRBV5-6 to TRBJ2-3; 8 nucleotides align to TRBD1. The germline V gene encodes CDR1 SGHDT and CDR2 YYEEEE. The CDR3 length is 14 residues. Losses at the gene ends were 3 bases for V and 5 bases for J; bases not matched to a gene: 5. The CDR3 loop reads CASSSPGGGDTQYF. CDR3 sequence (DNA): TGTGCCAGCAGCTCACCAGGGGGCGGAGATACGCAGTATTTT. The whole variable domain, remainder taken from reference TRBV5-6 and TRBJ2-3, is DAGVTQSPTHLIKTRGQQVTLRCSPKSGHDTVSWYQQALGQGPQFIFQYYEEEERQRGNFPDRFSGHQFPNYSSELNVNALLLGDSALYLCASSSPGGGDTQYFGPGTRLTVL.

In its sample, this clonotype was seen a few times. The gene calls are TRBV6-5 and TRBJ2-5, with 10 bases identical to TRBD2. The CDR3 sequence is 17 residues long. Germline trimming cut 2 bases from V and 3 bases from J; bases unmatched to any gene: 9. Germline V gene sequence: CDR1 MNHEY, CDR2 SVGAGI. DNA for the CDR3: TGTGCCAGCAGTTACGTTTGGGCTAGCGGGAGTAAAGAGACCCAGTACTTC. This gives the protein CASSYVWASGSKETQYF.